The entry that follows covers one T cell receptor beta chain sequence. Its specificity is unknown. As every portion of the isolated RNA was reverse transcribed, the sequencing read expressed TCRB transcripts. The data were produced by immunoSEQ multiplex PCR, yet TCRdb's version contains in-frame clones alone and is incomplete. The sample has just over 450,000 clones; 30% are singletons. This specimen comes from a study of beta chain features in type 1 diabetes. Study in general: Sorted cells numbering around 100,000,000 were examined across all samples. Study-wide points: Moderately but significantly shorter TCRB CDR3s were found in Type 1 diabetes patients in all four CD4+ subsets.

This CDR3 is 16 amino acids long. V lost 2 bases and J lost 5; bases outside the gene matches: 8. The germline V gene has CDR1 SNHLY and CDR2 FYNNEI. The rearrangement uses TRBV2 and TRBJ2-1; the match to TRBD1 covers 8 bases. The clonotype originates from a young man in good health. The source material was naive CD4+ T cells from blood. CDR3 nucleotides: TGTGCCAGCAGTGAATTGGACAGGGAACGGGACAATGAGCAGTTCTTC. Translation gives CASSELDRERDNEQFF. The whole variable domain, filled in from reference TRBV2 and TRBJ2-1, reads EPEVTQTPSHQVTQMGQEVILRCVPISNHLYFYWYRQILGQKVEFLVSFYNNEISEKSEIFDDQFSVERPDGSNFTLKIRSTKLEDSAMYFCASSELDRERDNEQFFGPGTRLTVL.